Following are 25 T cell receptor beta chains from one sample sequenced in a study of type 1 regulatory T cells. The antigens these receptors bind are not known. TCRdb re-derived calls from the reads in MiXCR, one entry per CDR3 protein. The table shows about 68,000 distinct CDR3 sequences, with 63% occurring only once. The sample consisted of cultured T cells, either the whole culture or a sorted T cell fraction (not recorded which). Subset defined: Tr1-enriched cell product generated in vitro against host alloantigens. These receptor sequences come from a human donor in good health.

This clonotype was seen a single time. V and J are TRBV3-1 and TRBJ1-2; 10 nucleotides align to TRBD1. Trimming took 3 bases from V and 5 from J; bases not matched to a gene: 6. Germline loops: CDR1 LGHDT, CDR2 YNNKEL (reference sequence). The CDR3 spans 15 residues. In nucleotides, the CDR3 is TGTGCCAGCAGCCACTGGGACAGGGGATTATATGGCTACACCTTC. Protein: CASSHWDRGLYGYTF. The whole variable domain, remainder taken from reference TRBV3-1 and TRBJ1-2, is DTAVSQTPKYLVTQMGNDKSIKCEQNLGHDTMYWYKQDSKKFLKIMFSYNNKELIINETVPNRFSPKSPDKAHLNLHINSLELGDSAVYFCASSHWDRGLYGYTFGSGTRLTVV.

This clonotype appeared once. The CDR3 loop reads CASRPLAPSDEQYF. CDR3 DNA: TGTGCCAGCAGGCCACTAGCACCATCCGACGAGCAGTACTTC. The chain is built from TRBV6-2 or TRBV6-3 and TRBJ2-7; a weak D match, TRBD2 (6 bases). The V and J ends lost 6 bases and 5 bases respectively, with 17 bases between them. This CDR3 spans 14 amino acids. Germline V gene sequence: CDR1 MNHEY, CDR2 SVGEGT.

V usage is TRBV19 and J usage is TRBJ2-1; D is undetermined. The germline V gene encodes CDR1 LNHDA and CDR2 SQIVND (reference sequence). Trimming removed 4 bases at V and 4 bases at J, with 5 bases between. This CDR3 is built from 12 residues. The CDR3, as DNA: TGTGCCAGTAGTAGTCCGTACAATGAGCAGTTCTTC. Its translation is CASSSPYNEQFF.

The rearrangement uses TRBV3-1 and TRBJ1-2; possibly TRBD1 for D (5 bases). Germline V gene data show CDR1 as LGHDT and CDR2 as YNNKEL (reference sequence). The CDR3 is 14 residues long. V lost 1 base and J 2 bases, leaving 8 bases between the germline ends. As DNA, the CDR3 is TGTGCCAGCAGCCAAGTTGCAGGGAACTATGGCTACACCTTC. It is translated as CASSQVAGNYGYTF.

The chain uses TRBV18 and TRBJ2-7; D might be TRBD2 (6 bases). Germline-derived CDR1 and CDR2 are KGHSH and LQKENI. The CDR3 sequence is 16 residues long. Trimming removed 1 base from V and 2 bases from J, with 15 bases in between. This CDR3 is CASSPLFGERAYEQYF. The DNA of the CDR3 is TGTGCCAGCTCACCACTGTTTGGCGAGCGGGCCTACGAGCAGTACTTC.

Worth noting for this clonotype: Germline and junction disagree at one end, which may indicate a read error. The chain employs TRBV5-1 and TRBJ2-4; weak D call: TRBD1 (6 bases). From germline, CDR1 is SGHRS and CDR2 YFSETQ. The CDR3 is made up of 12 amino acids. The CDR3 nucleotides are TGCGCCAGCAGCCCCGGAGGACAGAGGTTAGACTTC. Amino acids: CASSPGGQRLDF.

This clonotype was picked up a small number of times. The gene calls are TRBV5-5 and TRBJ2-7; D remains unclear. Germline V gene lookup returns CDR1 SGHKS and CDR2 YYEKEE (reference sequence). V was clipped by 1 base and J by 2 bases, with 10 bases between them. The length of the CDR3 is 14 residues. In DNA form, the CDR3 reads TGTGCCAGCAGCTTGCTGGTGATGGCCTACGAGCAGTACTTC. Translating gives CASSLLVMAYEQYF. Using reference TRBV5-5 and TRBJ2-7 for the parts outside the CDR3, the full variable domain is DAGVTQSPTHLIKTRGQQVTLRCSPISGHKSVSWYQQVLGQGPQFIFQYYEKEERGRGNFPDRFSARQFPNYSSELNVNALLLGDSALYLCASSLLVMAYEQYFGPGTRLTVT.

There are a few counts of this clonotype. V usage is TRBV18 and J usage is TRBJ1-5, with D unclear. This CDR3 is 15 amino acids long. Trimming cost V 6 bases and J 3 bases, with 15 bases left between them. The germline gives CDR1 KGHSH, CDR2 LQKENI. The CDR3: CASSPAAGLNQPQHF. The CDR3 DNA follows: TGTGCCAGCTCCCCCGCTGCGGGTCTCAATCAGCCCCAGCATTTT.

The table lists this clonotype with a few counts. The chain carries TRBV20-1 and TRBJ2-1; the match to TRBD2 covers 10 bases. Germline assignment: CDR1 DFQATT and CDR2 SNEGSKA (reference sequence). The CDR3 contains 16 residues. The ends lost 6 bases at V and 7 bases at J; junction bases unmatched: 15. The chain's CDR3 is CSALTPLAGVRNEQFF. CDR3 DNA sequence: TGCAGTGCCCTAACCCCCCTAGCGGGAGTACGGAATGAGCAGTTCTTC.

A single count supports this clonotype. The J gene is TRBJ2-1, the V gene TRBV19; TRBD1 or TRBD2 may be the D gene (6 bases each). Trimming removed 6 bases from V and 2 bases from J, with 14 bases in between. Germline V gene lookup returns CDR1 LNHDA and CDR2 SQIVND (reference sequence). CDR3 size: 15 residues. For the CDR3, the DNA is TGTGCCAGTAGCCCGCGCGGGACAACCTACAATGAGCAGTTCTTC. Translation gives CASSPRGTTYNEQFF.

This chain joins TRBV20-1 and TRBJ1-5; 8 nucleotides agree with TRBD1. The CDR3 runs to 15 residues. Trimming cost V 7 bases and J 1 base; bases outside gene matches: 9. CDR1 is DFQATT, CDR2 SNEGSKA, per germline (reference sequence). The CDR3 coding sequence is TGCAGTGTAACCCAGGGGGCGGTAAGCAATCAGCCCCAGCATTTT. Protein sequence: CSVTQGAVSNQPQHF.

J is TRBJ2-6 and V is TRBV10-1; TRBD1 might be the D (5 bases). Trimming cost V 7 bases and J 2 bases, with 15 bases left between them. This CDR3 spans 16 amino acids. Germline CDR1 is WNHNN and CDR2 is SYGVQD (reference sequence). CDR3: CASTFSRVTGANVLTF. The CDR3 DNA is TGCGCCAGCACATTCTCCAGGGTTACTGGGGCCAACGTCCTGACTTTC.

The chain is built from TRBV20-1 and TRBJ2-3; TRBD2 aligns across 8 bases. Germline loops: CDR1 DFQATT, CDR2 SNEGSKA (reference sequence). The V and J ends lost 3 bases and 2 bases, in that order; junction bases with no gene match: 4. The CDR3 extends over 14 amino acids. In nucleotides, the CDR3 is TGCAGTGCTAGCGGGAGGGCCGACACAGATACGCAGTATTTT. Its protein product is CSASGRADTDTQYF.

The rearrangement links TRBV15 to TRBJ2-1, with 12 bases matching TRBD2. The length of the CDR3 is 21 residues. Looked up from germline, CDR1 is LNHNV and CDR2 is YYDKDF (reference sequence). V lost 0 bases to trimming and J lost 0 bases; unmatched junction nucleotides: 12. This chain's CDR3 is CATSRDVRLAGEASSYNEQFF. The CDR3, as DNA: TGTGCCACCAGCAGAGACGTCCGACTAGCGGGAGAAGCGAGCTCCTACAATGAGCAGTTCTTC.

The CDR3: CATSDFEGGYTF. CDR3 nucleotide sequence: TGTGCCACCAGTGATTTTGAAGGTGGCTACACCTTC. The V and J genes are TRBV24-1 and TRBJ1-2; D call uncertain. The CDR3 runs to 12 residues. The ends were cut back, 1 base at V and 7 bases at J, with 6 bases in the middle. The germline gives CDR1 KGHDR, CDR2 SFDVKD.

This chain joins TRBV29-1 and TRBJ2-5, with D perhaps TRBD1 (6 bases). V was shortened by 1 base and J by 4 bases, with 13 bases between the two germline ends. This CDR3 contains 14 residues. CDR1 and CDR2 (germline): SQVTM, ANQGSEA. The CDR3 bases are TGCAGCGTTGAAGGGCCCAGAGGGGGAGAGACCCAGTACTTC. It encodes CSVEGPRGGETQYF.

The chain is built from TRBV20-1 and TRBJ1-2; unclear D gene. Trimming removed 0 bases from V and 0 bases from J, with 17 bases in between. This CDR3 contains 17 residues. Looked up from germline, CDR1 is DFQATT and CDR2 is SNEGSKA (reference sequence). The CDR3 DNA reads TGCAGTGCTAGAGATCAAGTAGGTCGACGACCTAACTATGGCTACACCTTC. Residues: CSARDQVGRRPNYGYTF.

J is TRBJ2-7 and V is TRBV6-2 or TRBV6-3, with 13 nucleotides matching TRBD2. The V gene's germline CDR1 is MNHEY and CDR2 SVGEGT. V gave up 6 bases and J gave up 2 bases; unmatched junction bases: 10. The CDR3 loop spans 17 amino acids. The DNA for the CDR3 is TGTGCCAGCAGATCCACTAGCGGGAGGGCCTTTACCTACGAGCAGTACTTC. It specifies CASRSTSGRAFTYEQYF.

This sequence joins TRBV28 and TRBJ1-2; a possible D gene is TRBD1 (6 bases). CDR1 is MDHEN and CDR2 is SYDVKM in the germline V gene. CDR3 length: 15 amino acids. Trimming left V 2 bases short and J 4 bases short, with 14 bases between. CDR3 sequence: CASSLGGALSYGYTF. The CDR3, as DNA: TGTGCCAGCAGTTTAGGGGGGGCGCTGAGCTATGGCTACACCTTC.

There are a few counts of this clonotype. The chain employs TRBV19 and TRBJ2-2, with no clear D. The CDR3 contains 13 residues. Per germline, CDR1 LNHDA and CDR2 SQIVND (reference sequence). Trimming stripped 7 bases from V and 8 bases from J, with 14 bases between. CDR3 sequence: CASKGGTQGELFF. The CDR3 DNA follows: TGTGCCAGTAAGGGCGGAACTCAGGGGGAGCTGTTTTTT.

Only a few counts were recorded for this clonotype. The V gene is TRBV20-1, the J gene TRBJ1-3; TRBD1 agrees at 8 bases. V gave up 0 bases and J gave up 8 bases; unmatched junction bases: 9. The CDR3 loop spans 15 amino acids. Germline CDR1 is DFQATT and CDR2 is SNEGSKA (reference sequence). This CDR3 reads CSARDLFGQGDTIYF. For the CDR3, the DNA is TGCAGTGCTAGAGATCTCTTTGGACAGGGAGACACCATATATTTT.

V gene TRBV7-9 combines with J gene TRBJ2-7; 16 bases align to TRBD2. Germline V gene sequence: CDR1 SEHNR, CDR2 FQNEAQ (reference sequence). V dropped 5 bases and J dropped 8; count of bases not matched to a gene: 9. The CDR3 runs to 16 residues. The CDR3 sequence: CASSLEGTSGRAKQYF. As DNA, the CDR3 is TGTGCCAGCAGCCTAGAAGGGACTAGCGGGAGGGCCAAGCAGTACTTC.

This chain joins TRBV19 and TRBJ2-7; no clear D. Deletions cut 4 bases from V and 5 bases from J, with 15 bases between. The CDR3 contains 14 residues. Germline lookup yields CDR1 LNHDA and CDR2 SQIVND (reference sequence). The DNA for the CDR3 is TGTGCCAGTAGTAGATCCCCGACTGGGAACGAGCAGTACTTC. Encoded protein: CASSRSPTGNEQYF.

The V gene is TRBV15, the J gene TRBJ2-3; D is perhaps TRBD2 (5 bases). The V end was cut by 5 bases, the J end by 0 bases, with 18 bases between. Per the germline V gene, CDR1 is LNHNV and CDR2 is YYDKDF (reference sequence). The length of the CDR3 is 17 residues. DNA of the CDR3: TGTGCCACCAGCCCCCGATACTGGGAGCGAAGCACAGATACGCAGTATTTT. This encodes CATSPRYWERSTDTQYF.

The rearrangement joins TRBV20-1 to TRBJ2-2; TRBD2 might be the D (5 bases). The CDR3 has 17 amino acids. V lost 0 bases to trimming and J lost 0 bases, with 14 bases between them. CDR1 is DFQATT and CDR2 is SNEGSKA in the germline V gene (reference sequence). CDR3 loop: CSARDGLGLANTGELFF. CDR3 coding DNA: TGCAGTGCTAGAGATGGACTGGGATTAGCGAACACCGGGGAGCTGTTTTTT.